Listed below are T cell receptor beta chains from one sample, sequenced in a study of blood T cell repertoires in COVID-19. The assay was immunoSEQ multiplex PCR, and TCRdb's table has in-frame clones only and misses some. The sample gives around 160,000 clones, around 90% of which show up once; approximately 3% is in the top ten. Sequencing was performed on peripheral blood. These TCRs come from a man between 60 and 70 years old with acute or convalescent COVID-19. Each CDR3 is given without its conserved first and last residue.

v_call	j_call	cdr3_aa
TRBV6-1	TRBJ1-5	ASSEAGGSNQPQH
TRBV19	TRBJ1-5	ASSLPPTGLRQPQH
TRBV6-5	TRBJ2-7	ASSSPTGIFDEQY
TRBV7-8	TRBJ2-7	ASSFATGENYEQY
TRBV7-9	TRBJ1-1	ASSFGQVVVGYDTEAF
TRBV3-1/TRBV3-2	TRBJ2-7	ASSQDGLAGGSYEQY
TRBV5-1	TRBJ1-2	ASSLEGQGAGYT
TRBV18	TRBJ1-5	ASSGGLQLTQPQH
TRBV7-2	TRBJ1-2	ASSKQPNYGYT
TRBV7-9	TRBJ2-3	ASSLLAGRTDTQY
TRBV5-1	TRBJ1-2	ASSSGQGALNGYT
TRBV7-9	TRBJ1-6	ARSDSPLH
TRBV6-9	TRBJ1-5	ASSFPLGGPYSNQPQH
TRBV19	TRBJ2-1	ASSIAGQGVFNEQF
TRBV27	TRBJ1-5	ASRAGQGVYQPQH
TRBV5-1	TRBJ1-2	ASSPRQGERDGYT
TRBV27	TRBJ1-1	ASSFSVGGVLNTEAF
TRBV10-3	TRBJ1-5	AIPRYRRREGQPQH
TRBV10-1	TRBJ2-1	ASSELDEQF
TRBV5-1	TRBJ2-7	ASSSLTGDVYEQY
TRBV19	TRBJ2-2	ASSIKAGGPFFQNTGELF
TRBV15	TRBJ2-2	ATSRDSHTGELF
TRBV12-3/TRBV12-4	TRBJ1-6	ANSQGGNSPLH
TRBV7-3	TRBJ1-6	ASSSGQGGRSPLH
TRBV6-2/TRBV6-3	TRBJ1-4	ASSSVNQGTNEKLF
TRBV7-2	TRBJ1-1	ASAAGMNTEAF
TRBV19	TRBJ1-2	ASSSPDRGLYGYT
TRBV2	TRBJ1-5	ASSEESGKNQPQH
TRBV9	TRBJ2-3	ASSSGQPTDTQY
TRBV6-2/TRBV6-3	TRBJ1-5	ASSYSVTGGGQPQH
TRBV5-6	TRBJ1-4	ASSERQAGGALTNEKLF
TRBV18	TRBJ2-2	ASSFNRQGRGTGELF
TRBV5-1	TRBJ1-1	ASSLVGRGPEAF
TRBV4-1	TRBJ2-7	ASSQQQRGGRQQEQY
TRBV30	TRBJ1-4	AWSAGGEKLF
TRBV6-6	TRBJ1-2	ASSDRGNNYGYT
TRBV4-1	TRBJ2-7	ASSLKQGADAYEQY
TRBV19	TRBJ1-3	ASRTPGQGSGTIY
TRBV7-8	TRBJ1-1	ASSLGPITEAF
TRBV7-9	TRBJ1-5	ASSLTGGNQPQH
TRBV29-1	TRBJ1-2	SVANREKANYGYT
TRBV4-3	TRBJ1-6	ASSQFGPGSPLH
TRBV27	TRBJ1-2	ASGKWDSPNYGYT
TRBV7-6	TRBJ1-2	ASSAKGTGFSYGYT
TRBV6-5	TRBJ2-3	ASSRPQEGTQY
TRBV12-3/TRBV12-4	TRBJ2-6	ASTLDREGPRT
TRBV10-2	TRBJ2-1	ASRLDSSSYNEQF
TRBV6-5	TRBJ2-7	ASNPGTGGNEQY
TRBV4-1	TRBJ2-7	ASSQGTGTYEQY
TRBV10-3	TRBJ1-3	AISAGTGNTIY
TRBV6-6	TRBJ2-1	ASSWTVNSYNEQF
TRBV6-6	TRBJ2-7	ASVSRDNSYEQY